This is a list of T cell receptor beta chains from one sample in a study of T cell changes during pregnancy in multiple sclerosis. Sequencing used immunoSEQ multiplex PCR; TCRdb keeps in-frame clones, though not all of them. Here the sample spans tens of thousands of clones, roughly 91% being singletons. Here the sequenced sample was CD8+ T cells from peripheral blood mononuclear cells, taken before pregnancy. The receptor set was obtained from a female donor with multiple sclerosis, enrolled in a pregnancy study. Both conserved end residues are part of each CDR3. The D gene is left open where the match is weak. The size field is filled for only some rows; it gives once, few, many or a size class.

clone_size	v_call	j_call	d_call	cdr3_aa	cdr3_nt
NA	TRBV11-2	TRBJ2-7	NA	CASTPPGGMGRNYEQYF	TGTGCCAGCACCCCACCTGGGGGCATGGGACGGAACTACGAGCAGTACTTC
NA	TRBV9	TRBJ1-1	TRBD1	CASSVGQGPEAFF	TGTGCCAGCAGCGTAGGACAGGGCCCTGAAGCTTTCTTT
few	TRBV7-9	TRBJ1-2	TRBD1	CASRQPGQGANYGYTF	TGTGCCAGCAGACAACCCGGACAGGGGGCGAACTATGGCTACACCTTC
NA	TRBV27	TRBJ2-2	TRBD1	CASSLTSTGDMTGELFF	TGTGCCAGCAGTTTAACCTCGACAGGGGATATGACCGGGGAGCTGTTTTTT
NA	TRBV5-1	TRBJ2-7	TRBD1	CASRDRASYEQYF	TGCGCCAGCAGGGACAGGGCCTCCTACGAGCAGTACTTC
NA	TRBV18	TRBJ1-1	NA	CASFVLADTEAFF	TGTGCCAGCTTCGTTTTGGCGGACACTGAAGCTTTCTTT
NA	TRBV6-1	TRBJ2-1	TRBD2	CASSPSGIWNEQFF	TGTGCCAGCAGCCCTAGCGGAATTTGGAATGAGCAGTTCTTC
NA	TRBV27	TRBJ2-1	NA	CASSLRGNEQFF	TGTGCCAGCAGTTTACGGGGGAATGAGCAGTTCTTC
NA	TRBV5-1	TRBJ2-2	TRBD2	CASSLAAGEITGELFF	TGCGCCAGCAGCTTGGCGGCGGGGGAGATTACCGGGGAGCTGTTTTTT
NA	TRBV13	TRBJ2-7	NA	CASSSQGEQYF	TGTGCCAGCAGCTCCCAGGGTGAGCAGTACTTC
NA	TRBV5-1	TRBJ1-4	TRBD1	CASSFIGGDGKLFF	TGCGCCAGCAGCTTTATAGGGGGCGACGGAAAACTGTTTTTT
NA	TRBV5-4	TRBJ2-1	TRBD2	CASSLEDAGEFF	TGTGCCAGCAGCTTGGAAGATGCGGGGGAGTTCTTC
NA	TRBV19	TRBJ2-2	NA	CASSLLQTDTGELFF	TGTGCCAGTAGTCTCCTCCAGACAGACACCGGGGAGCTGTTTTTT
NA	TRBV7-9	TRBJ2-5	NA	CASSFPQETQYF	TGTGCCAGCAGCTTCCCTCAAGAGACCCAGTACTTC
few	TRBV2	TRBJ1-3	NA	CASSELEDGVGNTIYF	TGTGCCAGCAGTGAATTGGAGGACGGAGTTGGAAACACCATATATTTT
NA	TRBV2	TRBJ1-5	TRBD1	CASSESGQRSHSNQPQHF	TGTGCCAGCAGTGAATCGGGACAGAGGTCTCATAGCAATCAGCCCCAGCATTTT
once	TRBV7-6	TRBJ1-1	NA	CASTPGDGGNTEAFF	TGTGCCAGCACCCCGGGTGACGGGGGGAACACTGAAGCTTTCTTT
NA	TRBV6-5	TRBJ2-3	NA	CASSYSRADTQYF	TGTGCCAGCAGTTACTCCAGGGCAGATACGCAGTATTTT
NA	TRBV5-1	TRBJ2-7	NA	CASSLDPGTYEQYF	TGCGCCAGCAGCTTGGATCCAGGAACCTACGAGCAGTACTTC
NA	TRBV10-3	TRBJ2-7	NA	CAISAEGLDYEQYF	TGTGCCATCAGTGCAGAGGGATTGGACTACGAGCAGTACTTC
NA	TRBV11-2	TRBJ2-1	TRBD2	CASSLAPWAGGYNEQFF	TGTGCCAGCAGCTTAGCTCCTTGGGCGGGGGGGTACAATGAGCAGTTCTTC
NA	TRBV9	TRBJ2-3	TRBD1	CASSGGTGDEDTQYF	TGTGCCAGCAGCGGCGGGACAGGGGATGAGGATACGCAGTATTTT
NA	TRBV7-2	TRBJ2-3	TRBD2	CASSFFSGGTDTQYF	TGTGCCAGCAGCTTTTTTAGCGGGGGAACAGATACGCAGTATTTT
NA	TRBV5-5	TRBJ1-4	TRBD1	CASSRQGLLNEKLFF	TGTGCCAGCAGCCGACAGGGCCTCCTTAATGAAAAACTGTTTTTT
NA	TRBV7-6	TRBJ2-1	TRBD2	CASSSSGGQYNEQFF	TGTGCCAGCAGCTCTAGCGGGGGGCAATACAATGAGCAGTTCTTC
NA	TRBV7-6	TRBJ1-3	TRBD1	CASSQTGGGNTIYF	TGTGCCAGCAGCCAGACAGGGGGAGGAAACACCATATATTTT
NA	TRBV19	TRBJ2-1	NA	CATMVRDIRNEQFF	TGTGCCACTATGGTCCGGGACATTAGAAATGAGCAGTTCTTC
NA	TRBV7-6	TRBJ1-3	NA	CASSDPEGGNSGNTIYF	TGTGCCAGCAGTGACCCCGAGGGCGGGAACTCTGGAAACACCATATATTTT
NA	TRBV29-1	TRBJ1-2	TRBD1	CSVEGETGNYGYTF	TGCAGCGTTGAGGGGGAGACAGGGAACTATGGCTACACCTTC
NA	TRBV7-8	TRBJ2-5	NA	CASSLGVVPGAQYF	TGTGCCAGCAGCTTAGGGGTCGTACCGGGGGCCCAGTACTTC
NA	TRBV13	TRBJ2-7	NA	CASSSGHGEQYF	TGTGCCAGCAGCTCGGGACACGGTGAGCAGTACTTC
NA	TRBV4-1	TRBJ2-1	NA	CASSQDRVNNEQFF	TGCGCCAGCAGCCAAGACCGGGTGAACAATGAGCAGTTCTTC
NA	TRBV30	TRBJ1-4	NA	CAWRDRGPREKLFF	TGTGCCTGGAGGGACAGAGGACCTCGAGAAAAACTGTTTTTT
NA	TRBV9	TRBJ2-6	TRBD2	CASSGGTGANVLTF	TGTGCCTCCTCGGGGGGAACTGGGGCCAACGTCCTGACTTTC
NA	TRBV5-1	TRBJ2-7	TRBD1	CASSWDSYEQYF	TGCGCCAGCAGCTGGGACAGTTACGAGCAGTACTTC
NA	TRBV27	TRBJ2-7	TRBD1	CASSQGGSSYEQYF	TGTGCCAGCAGCCAAGGGGGCAGCTCCTACGAGCAGTACTTC
NA	TRBV19	TRBJ2-4	NA	CASSIVLGARSKNIQYF	TGTGCCAGTAGTATAGTTCTGGGGGCTCGGTCCAAAAACATTCAGTACTTC
NA	TRBV11-2	TRBJ1-1	NA	CASSLGGDEAFF	TGTGCCAGCAGCTTAGGTGGAGATGAAGCTTTCTTT
NA	TRBV11-1	TRBJ2-5	NA	CASSLEVGLGAETQYF	TGTGCCAGCAGCTTAGAGGTGGGACTCGGGGCAGAGACCCAGTACTTC
NA	TRBV7-6	TRBJ2-5	TRBD1	CASSPRTGGETQYF	TGTGCCAGCAGCCCGAGGACAGGGGGGGAGACCCAGTACTTC
NA	TRBV11-2	TRBJ2-7	NA	CASSPGGGGAYSYEQYF	TGTGCCAGCAGCCCCGGGGGAGGGGGGGCCTATTCGTACGAGCAGTACTTC
NA	TRBV6-5	TRBJ1-1	NA	CASKLSTGDIEAFF	TGTGCCAGCAAACTTTCGACAGGCGATATTGAAGCTTTCTTT
NA	TRBV19	TRBJ1-4	TRBD1	CASSDRVNEKLFF	TGTGCCAGTAGCGACAGGGTTAATGAAAAACTGTTTTTT
NA	TRBV5-8	TRBJ2-7	TRBD2	CASSLDGRLYEQYF	TGTGCCAGCAGCTTGGACGGGAGGCTTTACGAGCAGTACTTC
NA	TRBV2	TRBJ2-1	NA	CASSRGGGEQFF	TGTGCCAGCAGTCGAGGGGGGGGAGAGCAGTTCTTC
NA	TRBV5-4	TRBJ2-1	TRBD2	CASSLERGVYNEQFF	TGTGCCAGCAGCCTTGAGCGGGGGGTGTACAATGAGCAGTTCTTC
NA	TRBV4-1	TRBJ1-3	NA	CASSQVGLGNTIYF	TGCGCCAGCAGCCAAGTCGGTCTCGGAAACACCATATATTTT
once	TRBV9	TRBJ2-5	NA	CASRGLQEQETQYF	TGTGCCAGCAGGGGACTGCAAGAACAAGAGACCCAGTACTTC
NA	TRBV2	TRBJ1-1	NA	CASYGGLEAFF	TGTGCCAGCTACGGGGGGCTGGAAGCTTTCTTT
NA	TRBV7-8	TRBJ1-2	NA	CASSLQGSTQGLYGYTF	TGTGCCAGCAGCTTACAGGGCTCAACACAGGGCCTCTATGGCTACACCTTC
NA	TRBV15	TRBJ1-5	NA	CATTAGSGTRQPQHF	TGTGCCACCACAGCAGGGTCAGGGACTAGGCAGCCCCAGCATTTT
NA	TRBV11-3	TRBJ1-1	NA	CASSFNSYTEAFF	TGTGCCAGCAGCTTCAACAGCTACACTGAAGCTTTCTTT
NA	TRBV5-6	TRBJ2-2	NA	CASSLARGTGELFF	TGTGCCAGCAGTTTGGCCCGGGGGACCGGGGAGCTGTTTTTT
NA	TRBV18	TRBJ1-2	NA	CASSTGRDNYGYTF	TGTGCCAGCTCAACCGGTCGGGATAACTATGGCTACACCTTC